This T cell receptor beta chain was profiled in a study of shared clonotypes between healthy human individuals. Study as a whole: Researchers drew samples from a couple of women and three men aged 18 to 49. Per donor, three plates held CD4 naive cells, three held CD4 memory, two held CD8 naive and one held CD8 memory. Broader study findings: Several donors showed sharing of 4.5% to 5% of naive CD4 clonotypes. Estimated richness was generally greater in naive than memory subsets.

CDR3 length equals 13 residues. V dropped 4 bases and J dropped 4 bases, with 12 bases sitting between them. Germline CDR1 SQVTM, CDR2 ANQGSEA. Turning to this clone: The antigen is undetermined.

Clones were sequenced by immunoSEQ multiplex PCR, and TCRdb holds only the in-frame ones, with some missing. The table shows 2 million to 2.5 million clones, with approximately 95% occurring only once. This TCR was sampled from a man aged 18-30 years in good health. The chain is built from TRBV29-1 and TRBJ2-3; possibly TRBD2 for D (6 bases). Specimen: naive CD4+ T cells sorted from blood. Subset indicated: CD45RA+ positively selected. The chain's CDR3 is CSVAPTSADTQYF. The CDR3 DNA follows: TGCAGCGTTGCCCCGACTAGTGCAGATACGCAGTATTTT.